Described below is a single T cell receptor (beta chain) sequence and its context. What it recognizes is unknown. The source of the sample is a study of graft-versus-host responses after intestinal transplantation. General observations from the study: Among circulating GvH clones, peak levels were associated with early post-transplant declines in HvG clones.

Clones were read by immunoSEQ multiplex PCR, and TCRdb kept only the in-frame ones, dropping some. The sample contains 65,000 to 90,000 clones, 75% to 95% of which appear only once. The CDR3 is 16 amino acids. The ends were cut back, 4 bases at V and 4 bases at J, with 20 bases in the middle. Germline lookup yields CDR1 SGHDT and CDR2 YYEEEE. The gene calls are TRBV5-6 and TRBJ2-5; D is possibly TRBD2 (5 bases). The clonotype comes from a human donor who was the organ donor for an intestinal transplant. Sequenced here: unstimulated CD8+ T cells sorted from spleen or lymph node cells, sampled before transplant. The DNA for the CDR3 is TGTGCCAGCAGCACCGACTCAGCGGACCTCCCAGAGACCCAGTACTTC. Translating gives CASSTDSADLPETQYF.